Shown below are 5 T cell receptor beta chains from a single sample sequenced in a study of cytomegalovirus exposure and HLA in healthy donors. A multiplex PCR was run with 60 Vbeta primers and 13 Jbeta primers. Some clones are missing from TCRdb's copy, which holds only in-frame ones; the method was immunoSEQ multiplex PCR. This sample has about 180,000 clones, with over 80% found just once. The sequencing sample was made of PBMCs. The source of these receptors is a man aged 35 to 55 in good health and CMV-seronegative.

This chain joins TRBV5-1 and TRBJ1-1, with TRBD1 matching 9 bases. Germline V gene lookup returns CDR1 SGHRS and CDR2 YFSETQ. With 4 bases clipped from V and 1 base from J, the junction kept 2 bases outside the gene matches. The CDR3 has 14 residues. The CDR3 reads CASSKDRGNTEAFF. The DNA of the CDR3 is TGCGCCAGCAGCAAGGACAGGGGGAACACTGAAGCTTTCTTT.

The rearrangement links TRBV18 to TRBJ2-1; 7 bases map to TRBD2. The length of the CDR3 is 16 residues. CDR1 and CDR2 (germline): KGHSH, LQKENI. V gave up 6 bases and J gave up 9 bases; unmatched junction bases: 17. For the CDR3, the DNA is TGTGCCAGCTCGCCAGTATACCAGCGGGGAAGGACTGAGCAGTTCTTC. Protein: CASSPVYQRGRTEQFF.

V is TRBV5-5 and J is TRBJ2-7; 7 nucleotides match TRBD2. V shed 3 bases, J shed 3 bases, and the junction held 3 bases outside the gene matches. The CDR3 sequence is 13 residues long. CDR1 SGHKS and CDR2 YYEKEE come from the germline V gene (reference sequence). The chain's CDR3 is CASSWTSGYEQYF. CDR3 bases: TGTGCCAGCAGCTGGACTAGTGGCTACGAGCAGTACTTC. The whole variable domain, filled in from reference TRBV5-5 and TRBJ2-7, reads DAGVTQSPTHLIKTRGQQVTLRCSPISGHKSVSWYQQVLGQGPQFIFQYYEKEERGRGNFPDRFSARQFPNYSSELNVNALLLGDSALYLCASSWTSGYEQYFGPGTRLTVT.

The CDR3 nucleotides read TGTGCCAGCAGTAACAGACAGATTAGCAATCAGCCCCAGCATTTT. Its translation: CASSNRQISNQPQHF. The V call is TRBV6-5, the J call TRBJ1-5; tentative D call: TRBD1 (5 bases). Germline-derived CDR1 and CDR2 are MNHEY and SVGAGI. V was cut by 5 bases and J by 0 bases, with 11 bases left in between. The CDR3 spans 15 residues.

This rearrangement joins TRBV5-6 to TRBJ2-7; possible D gene TRBD1, 5 bases. The CDR3 is 13 amino acids. V lost 0 bases and J 7 bases, leaving 11 bases between the germline ends. Germline CDR1 and CDR2: SGHDT and YYEEEE. The CDR3 DNA sequence: TGTGCCAGCAGCTTGGCTAGGGGCTGGGAGCAGTACTTC. This gives the protein CASSLARGWEQYF. The entire variable domain, with the rest obtained from reference TRBV5-6 and TRBJ2-7, is as follows: DAGVTQSPTHLIKTRGQQVTLRCSPKSGHDTVSWYQQALGQGPQFIFQYYEEEERQRGNFPDRFSGHQFPNYSSELNVNALLLGDSALYLCASSLARGWEQYFGPGTRLTVT.